The entry below gives a single T cell receptor beta chain sequence along with its context. No cognate antigen has been identified for it. Base quality data are lacking; no much larger clone is found one base away. The CDR3 sequence holds 13 residues, the cysteine and phenylalanine included. Kept here is only the CDR3 DNA, which spans 39 bases and is read in frame from base 1. Cut back by 3 bases and 7 bases, the V and J ends lie 12 bases apart. Taken with the paper, the label for time point translates to: baseline before first vaccination. The treatment or condition label corresponds to: meningococcal conjugate vaccine given as trial control. Vaccinee samples came from UK trials COV001 and COV002, including a single-blind randomized controlled phase 2/3 trial of AZD1222 (ChAdOx1 nCoV-19) in healthy adults. For TCRbeta chain sequencing, PBMC samples were collected from trial participants at day 0 and at day 28 after the second dose.

This sample stems from a study of T cell responses to AZD1222 COVID-19 vaccine (dated by TCRdb to about 2021). Describing the broader study: A total of 233 trial participants underwent TCR sequencing, of whom roughly 210 had received two doses of AZD1222 and roughly 26 had received two doses of the MenACWY control vaccine. Trial participants were enrolled by age into 18-55, 56-69 and 70-plus year subgroups, with approximately 150, 28 and 58 TCR-sequenced participants respectively.

What the research found in general, with its limitations: Nearly half of unique spike-specific TCRs reportedly recognized epitopes outside regions mutated in the B.1.351 and B.1.1.7 variants. Vaccine-associated CD4 TCRs spanned the whole spike protein, with dominant responses in regions 160-218 and 743-854. Participants were mostly white British, with more females than males. The authors suggested clonal diversity may have been underestimated. Conclusions about previously exposed vaccinees are limited, since just five or six AZD1222 recipients were seropositive for SARS-CoV-2 at baseline. No day 14 peak-response samples were available, so repertoires were characterized only after the peak T cell response. Spike-specific TCR breadth and depth rose significantly after two AZD1222 doses compared with day 0 and with MenACWY recipients. The 56-69-year group was small, and its depth increase did not reach significance, likely because of low power.

The CDR3 regions of human TCRbeta chains were subjected to immunosequencing. From the authors' description of their analysis: Repertoire TCRs were matched against a reference library of SARS-CoV-2-specific TCRs generated with the MIRA antigen-specificity platform. Breadth was defined as the fraction of unique TCRs that were SARS-CoV-2-associated, and depth was defined as the fraction of total T cells that were SARS-CoV-2-associated. Using the MIRA data, every spike-specific TCR was mapped to the spike region that the TCR reacted to and assigned to either a CD4 or a CD8 class. Log10-transformed breadth and depth values were compared by one-way ANOVA with Sidak's multiple comparisons tests. The table was pulled from immuneACCESS by TCRdb, which kept in-frame rearrangements only. Such tables lose some clones; where checked, under half of the loss comes from unresolved V genes, and the rest has no known cause. That table supplies the V and J calls and clone size; D and trimming were determined from the DNA. For this sample there are some 65,000 clones; 79% appear just once. The top ten clonotypes cover around 20% of the sample.

The TCR comes from an adult in good health. The sequence is built from TRBV12-3 or TRBV12-4 and TRBJ1-1; TRBD1 is possibly the D segment (6 matching bases). The source was peripheral blood, collected on day 0 of MenACWY control vaccination. DNA sequence: TGTGCCAGCAGTTTGGAGGACAGAGGTGAAGCTTTCTTT. This encodes CASSLEDRGEAFF.